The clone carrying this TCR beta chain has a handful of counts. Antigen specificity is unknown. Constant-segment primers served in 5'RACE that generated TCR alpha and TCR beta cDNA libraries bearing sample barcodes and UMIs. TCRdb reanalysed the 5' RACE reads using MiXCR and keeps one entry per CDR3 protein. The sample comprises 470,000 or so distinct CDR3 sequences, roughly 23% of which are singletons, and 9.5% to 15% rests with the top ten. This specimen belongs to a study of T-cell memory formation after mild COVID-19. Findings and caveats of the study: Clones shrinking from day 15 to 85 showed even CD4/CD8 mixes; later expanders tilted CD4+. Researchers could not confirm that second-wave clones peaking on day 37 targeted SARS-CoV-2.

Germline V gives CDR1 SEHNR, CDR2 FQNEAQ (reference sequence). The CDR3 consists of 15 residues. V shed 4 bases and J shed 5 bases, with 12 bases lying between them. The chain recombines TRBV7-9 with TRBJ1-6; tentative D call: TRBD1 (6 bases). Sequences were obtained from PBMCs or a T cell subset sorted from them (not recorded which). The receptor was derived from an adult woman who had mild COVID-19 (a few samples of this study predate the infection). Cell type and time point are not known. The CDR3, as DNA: TGTGCCAGCAGCTACAGGGAACAAAATAATTCACCCCTCCACTTT. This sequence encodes CASSYREQNNSPLHF.